This entry concerns a single T cell receptor beta chain. In its sample, this clone was seen once. Its target antigen remains unknown. Per-base quality was not reported, and no clone a single base away is much larger than it. Healthy HIV-negative adults with no recently reported acute infections or vaccinations were included as donors. Only Caucasian adults living in Nashville, Tennessee, USA were represented among the donors. Magnetic negative selection was used to enrich CD4+ T cells, after which naive cells were positively selected on CD45RA and the negative fraction became the memory subset. After blood collection by leukapheresis, PBMCs were isolated using Ficoll-Histopaque density gradient centrifugation and then cryopreserved in the vapor phase of liquid nitrogen. Analytical flow cytometry was used to check the purity and quantity of each magnetically sorted T cell population. From each sorted fraction, genomic DNA was isolated and quantified by UV absorbance on a Nanodrop 2000c.

This entry comes from a study of shared clonotypes between healthy human individuals (dated by TCRdb to about 2020). Context from the whole study: The cohort included three men and two women between 18 and 49 years of age. For each donor, CD4 naive and CD4 memory were each run on three plates, CD8 naive on two plates, and CD8 memory on one plate. Libraries were prepared and TCR repertoires were sequenced by different laboratories using diverse techniques, in order to increase sequencing depth and limit assay-specific biases. Each donor's leukapheresis produced roughly between about 0.9 and 9.5 billion PBMCs. The study deeply sequenced blood TCR repertoires of five healthy adults to estimate repertoire size and the extent of clonotype sharing between individuals. What the authors observed across the whole study: Compared with non-shared clonotypes, clonotypes shared by all four sorted-subset donors had higher generation probabilities. The genetic and exposure-history diversity represented was limited by the small number of donors. Based on pairwise subsampling, the degree of clonotype sharing among donors was expected to be affected by sequencing depth. When several donors were compared, the shared fraction of clonotypes was 5% to 6.5% for naive CD4, more than 3% for naive CD8, roughly 2.5% for memory CD4, and 0.4% for memory CD8. Larger estimated clonotype richness was generally found for naive subsets than for memory subsets. Sampling was restricted to blood, and TCR repertoires in tissues likely differ from the TCR repertoires found in blood. Incomplete sequencing was indicated by rarefaction of sorted-subset datasets, despite the large sequencing depth.

Using the deep immunoSEQ assay, TCR CDR3 regions were amplified from genomic DNA by multiplex PCR. Genomic DNA extracted from each cell subset was distributed evenly over all wells of several immunoSEQ 96-well plates, and each plate served as one replicate. Each replicate PCR for sorted subsets received about 0.2 ug genomic DNA, equal to tens of thousands of T cell genomes. The purified libraries were quantified using a Qubit 3.0 fluorometer, sized with a Bioanalyzer 2100, and then quantified again using the KAPA Library Quantification kit. Every immunoSEQ 96-well plate was sequenced on a separate single-read 150-cycle Illumina NextSeq 550 flow cell. In the paper's pipeline: Because only junctional sequences without quality scores were contained in the immunoSEQ output, filtering matching that applied to full-length reads could not be performed. Sequences were annotated with PyIR, a Python wrapper for IgBLAST v1.9, and V/J genes and CDR3 were assigned using IMGT germline references. Any read was removed if the V/J assignment was weak (E-value above 1e-6), the CDR3 was missing, or the read contained stop codons, out-of-frame junctions, or ambiguous translated residues. V3J clonotypes were defined as sequences sharing an identical inferred V gene, J gene, and CDR3 amino acid sequence. To compute the percentage overlap between repertoires, the number of shared unique clonotypes was divided by the size of the smaller repertoire. RTK rarefaction, the Chao1 estimator, and Recon v2.1 estimates of unobserved clonotypes were used to assess repertoire richness. OLGA was used to compute generation probabilities for all TCRbeta clonotypes that the gDNA method yielded from four donors. TCRdb limited this immuneACCESS table to in-frame rearrangements with V and J called. A share of clones is missing; checked studies link under half to unresolved V genes, and the rest is unexplained. V and J calls and clone size are as listed in that table; D and trimming were resolved from the DNA. The sample table holds approximately 2.5 million clones, of which around nine tenths were seen once. The leading ten clones occupy about 0.13% of the sample.

The CDR3, from cysteine to phenylalanine, totals 14 residues. Of all the DNA, just the CDR3 is kept, 42 bases in frame from base 1. The germline V gene gives CDR1 as SGDLS and CDR2 as YYNGEE. Trimming at the junction amounts to 4 bases on V and 6 bases on J, and the germline ends lie 14 bases apart. The TCR was taken from a man aged 18-30 years in good health. This receptor chain uses TRBV9 and TRBJ1-3; the D gene cannot be resolved reliably. The sample was naive CD4+ T cells sorted from blood. The intended sense of this specimen's cell subset or site label: CD45RA+ positively selected. The sequenced DNA: TGTGCCAGCAGCCTGGGAGGGTTGGAAAACACCATATATTTT. The encoded protein is CASSLGGLENTIYF.